The 10 T cell receptor beta chains below all came from one sample that was sequenced in a study of T cells in Graves' hyperthyroidism and ophthalmopathy. TCR beta CDR3 regions were amplified from RNA. With the HTBI primer set, the TCR CDR3 went through a first round of RT-PCR. TCRdb reprocessed the multiplex PCR reads via MiXCR and lists one record per CDR3 protein. The sample includes 370,000 or so distinct CDR3 sequences, around a quarter seen only once; the top ten take around 79%. Sequences were obtained from blood. The receptors come from a man aged 50 or older with Graves' hyperthyroidism.

This chain links TRBV19 with TRBJ1-5, with D maybe TRBD1 (5 bases). The V gene lost 6 bases and the J gene lost 1 base, with 10 bases spanning the gap. CDR3 length: 14 amino acids. Germline V CDR1 and CDR2: LNHDA, SQIVND (reference sequence). The CDR3 sequence: CASSTTASNQPQHF. CDR3 coding DNA: TGTGCCAGTAGCACGACAGCGAGCAATCAGCCCCAGCATTTT.

The J gene is TRBJ2-1, the V gene TRBV7-9, with D unresolved. V gave up 6 bases and J gave up 5 bases, with 8 bases separating them. This CDR3 has 12 amino acids. Germline V CDR1 and CDR2: SEHNR, FQNEAQ (reference sequence). Written as DNA, the CDR3 is TGTGCCAGCAGTCTTTTGGACAATGAGCAGTTCTTC. Protein sequence: CASSLLDNEQFF.

This clonotype came up a few times. The chain has TRBV11-3 and TRBJ2-5; D is undetermined. CDR1 and CDR2 (germline): SGHNT, YENEEA. The V gene lost 2 bases and the J gene lost 5 bases, with 9 bases spanning the gap. The length of the CDR3 is 13 residues. The CDR3 coding sequence is TGTGCCAGCAGCTTACGCCTTGGGGAGACCCAGTACTTC. Protein product: CASSLRLGETQYF.

This clonotype was seen many times. This chain connects TRBV27 to TRBJ2-7; TRBD2 aligns across 10 bases. Trimming took 5 bases from V and 2 from J; bases not matched to a gene: 9. The CDR3 sequence is 16 residues long. Germline-derived CDR1 and CDR2 are MNHEY and SMNVEV (reference sequence). The CDR3 is CASSLAGEGVAYEQYF. Here the CDR3 DNA reads TGTGCCAGCAGTCTAGCGGGAGAAGGGGTTGCCTACGAGCAGTACTTC.

This clonotype was counted at least ten times. The chain combines TRBV12-3 or TRBV12-4 with TRBJ2-7; TRBD2 might be the D (6 bases). Trimming took 5 bases from V and 0 from J, leaving 14 bases between them. CDR3 length: 15 amino acids. The CDR3, as DNA: TGTGCCAGCAGTCCTGCCGGGACTCGCTCCTACGAGCAGTACTTC. Its translation: CASSPAGTRSYEQYF.

This clonotype was seen only a few times. The chain uses TRBV20-1 and TRBJ2-7, with 14 bases aligning to TRBD2. Trimming cost V 1 base and J 7 bases; bases outside gene matches: 6. Germline V gives CDR1 DFQATT, CDR2 SNEGSKA (reference sequence). The CDR3 sequence is 15 residues long. CDR3 region: CSARVGTSGRGEQYF. Here the CDR3 DNA reads TGCAGTGCTAGAGTGGGGACTAGCGGGAGAGGGGAGCAGTACTTC.

The V gene is TRBV24-1, the J gene TRBJ2-3; 7 positions match TRBD1. Germline V gene sequence: CDR1 KGHDR, CDR2 SFDVKD. This CDR3 region has 16 residues. V dropped 3 bases and J dropped 1; count of bases not matched to a gene: 6. For the CDR3, the DNA is TGTGCCACCAGTGATCCCCATACAGGGGGCACAGATACGCAGTATTTT. This codes for CATSDPHTGGTDTQYF.

The chain combines TRBV7-2 with TRBJ2-1; 11 bases align to TRBD2. The CDR3 runs to 16 residues. Germline V gene lookup returns CDR1 SGHTA and CDR2 FQGNSA. The V gene end was trimmed by 2 bases and the J gene end by 10 bases; junction bases not matched to a gene: 10. CDR3 DNA: TGTGCCAGCAGCTTAATAGCGGGAGGGTTTAGTAGCGAGCAGTTCTTC. Its protein is CASSLIAGGFSSEQFF.

This clonotype was observed many times. The genes are TRBV28 and TRBJ2-3; 9 nucleotides line up with TRBD2. Germline V CDR1 and CDR2: MDHEN, SYDVKM. Losses at the gene ends were 3 bases for V and 2 bases for J; bases not matched to a gene: 3. There are 15 residues in the CDR3. The CDR3 loop is CASSFEREATDTQYF. CDR3 in DNA: TGTGCCAGCAGTTTTGAGCGGGAGGCCACAGATACGCAGTATTTT.

The V call is TRBV9, the J call TRBJ2-1; D unclear. Per germline, CDR1 SGDLS and CDR2 YYNGEE. V lost 3 bases and J lost 7, with 11 bases in between. The CDR3 loop spans 13 amino acids. The CDR3 coding sequence is TGTGCCAGCAGCGAGGATAATCCGAATGAGCAGTTCTTC. Translation gives CASSEDNPNEQFF.